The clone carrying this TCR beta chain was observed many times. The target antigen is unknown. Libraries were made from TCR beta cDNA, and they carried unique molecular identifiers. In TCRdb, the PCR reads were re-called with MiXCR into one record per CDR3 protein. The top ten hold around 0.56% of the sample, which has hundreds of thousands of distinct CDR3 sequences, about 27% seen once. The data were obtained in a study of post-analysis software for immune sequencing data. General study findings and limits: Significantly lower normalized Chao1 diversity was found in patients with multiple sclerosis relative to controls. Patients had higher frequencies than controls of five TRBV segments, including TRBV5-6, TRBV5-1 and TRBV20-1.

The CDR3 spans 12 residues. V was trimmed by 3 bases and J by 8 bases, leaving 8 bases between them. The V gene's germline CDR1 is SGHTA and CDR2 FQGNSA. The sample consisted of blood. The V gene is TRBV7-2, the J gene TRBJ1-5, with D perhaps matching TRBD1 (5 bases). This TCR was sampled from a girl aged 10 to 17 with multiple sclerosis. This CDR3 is CASSFGGEPQHF. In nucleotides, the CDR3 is TGTGCCAGCAGCTTTGGGGGTGAGCCCCAGCATTTT.